The T cell receptor beta chain described here comes from a study of blood T cell repertoires in COVID-19. Study details: The study drew acute and convalescent COVID-19 samples from the United States, Italy and Spain.

From germline, CDR1 is SEHNR and CDR2 FQNEAQ (reference sequence). The CDR3 sequence is 15 residues long. Losses at the gene ends were 6 bases for V and 1 base for J; bases not matched to a gene: 8. Participants came from some 26 US areas, aged about 18 to 89 years. The assay was immunoSEQ multiplex PCR, and TCRdb's table has in-frame clones only and misses some. The top ten hold approximately 15% of the sample, which has some 190,000 clones, around 80% seen once. This chain uses TRBV7-9 with TRBJ2-5, with 7 nucleotides matching TRBD1. The sample consisted of PBMCs or T cells enriched from blood (not recorded which). The source of this sequence is a man in his 60s who had been exposed to COVID-19. The CDR3 bases are TGTGCCAGCAGAGTTCCTCGGGACAGCCAAGAGACCCAGTACTTC. Translating gives CASRVPRDSQETQYF. The full variable domain, in which reference TRBV7-9 and TRBJ2-5 provide the parts outside the CDR3, is DTGVSQNPRHKITKRGQNVTFRCDPISEHNRLYWYRQTLGQGPEFLTYFQNEAQLEKSRLLSDRFSAERPKGSFSTLEIQRTEQGDSAMYLCASRVPRDSQETQYFGPGTRLLVL.